The following is a T cell receptor beta chain sequence with its context. This sample is part of a study of T cell changes during pregnancy in multiple sclerosis. TCRdb's table, derived via immunoSEQ multiplex PCR, lists solely in-frame clones and lacks some. Among some 94,000 clones listed, around 93% were seen once. The clonotype was recovered from a female donor in good health, enrolled as a control in a pregnancy study. This material consisted of peripheral blood, taken in the first trimester of pregnancy.

For the CDR3, the DNA is TGTGCCAGCAGCCTCCGGACAGGGCACAACTATGGCTACACCTTC. Its protein product is CASSLRTGHNYGYTF. The rearrangement links TRBV14 to TRBJ1-2; 8 bases map to TRBD1. The CDR3 spans 15 residues. The ends lost 4 bases at V and 2 bases at J; junction bases unmatched: 6. CDR1 and CDR2 (germline): SGHDN, FVKESK.